Each of the 32 T cell receptor beta chains below was sequenced from the same sample in a study of technical replicates of blood from a few donors. Here immunoSEQ multiplex PCR was the method, and the copy in TCRdb shows in-frame clones only, minus some. The table has 75,000 to 95,000 clones, around 94% seen once. The sequenced material came from T cells isolated from PBMCs. These receptors all stem from a human donor in good health.

The chain combines TRBV7-2 with TRBJ2-5; D unresolved. Germline-derived CDR1 and CDR2 are SGHTA and FQGNSA. V was clipped by 2 bases and J by 4 bases, with 5 bases between them. There are 12 residues in the CDR3. CDR3 sequence: CASSLSIETQYF. CDR3 DNA sequence: TGTGCCAGCAGCTTATCTATAGAGACCCAGTACTTC.

This clone showed up just once. This sequence joins TRBV4-3 and TRBJ2-1; 7 bases match TRBD1. CDR3 size: 17 residues. V was clipped by 2 bases and J by 5 bases; unmatched bases: 12. The germline CDR1 and CDR2 sequences are LGHNA and YSLEER. The CDR3 coding sequence is TGCGCCAGCAGCCAATTTCTACCGGGACAGTTCAACAATGAGCAGTTCTTC. Residues: CASSQFLPGQFNNEQFF.

The sample holds one count of this clone. The chain recombines TRBV30 with TRBJ2-7; 10 positions agree with TRBD2. Germline loops: CDR1 GTSNPN, CDR2 SVGIG (reference sequence). Germline trimming cut 1 base from V and 4 bases from J; bases unmatched to any gene: 1. The CDR3 contains 13 residues. This CDR3 is CAWSGTSGYEQYF. The CDR3, as DNA: TGTGCCTGGAGTGGGACTAGCGGTTACGAGCAGTACTTC.

The chain recombines TRBV5-4 with TRBJ2-2; TRBD2 matches at 9 bases. The germline V gene has CDR1 SGHNT and CDR2 YYREEE (reference sequence). V shed 4 bases and J 5 bases; nucleotides not matched to a gene: 6. The CDR3 is 15 residues long. In DNA, the CDR3 is TGTGCCAGCAGCAGGGGACTAGCAGGTACCGGGGAGCTGTTTTTT. Its protein product is CASSRGLAGTGELFF. Supplemented by reference TRBV5-4 and TRBJ2-2, the full variable domain reads ETGVTQSPTHLIKTRGQQVTLRCSSQSGHNTVSWYQQALGQGPQFIFQYYREEENGRGNFPPRFSGLQFPNYSSELNVNALELDDSALYLCASSRGLAGTGELFFGEGSRLTVL.

The chain carries TRBV2 and TRBJ1-1, with a weak D call TRBD1 (6 bases). Looked up from germline, CDR1 is SNHLY and CDR2 is FYNNEI. This CDR3 is 15 amino acids long. The V gene lost 0 bases and the J gene lost 6 bases, with 14 bases spanning the gap. The CDR3 here is CASSEAQGLYPEAFF. CDR3 nucleotide sequence: TGTGCCAGCAGTGAAGCACAGGGCCTTTATCCTGAAGCTTTCTTT.

The count of this clone is one. The chain couples TRBV10-1 to TRBJ2-3, with unresolved D. V shed 0 bases and J shed 7 bases, with 8 bases lying between them. This CDR3 is 13 amino acids long. From germline, CDR1 is WNHNN and CDR2 SYGVQD (reference sequence). The CDR3 reads CASSESTLHTQYF. CDR3 sequence (DNA): TGCGCCAGCAGTGAGTCGACTCTACATACGCAGTATTTT.

The chain uses TRBV11-2 and TRBJ1-5; maybe TRBD1 (6 bases). Germline values: CDR1 SGHAT, CDR2 FQNNGV. V dropped 5 bases and J dropped 7 bases, with 12 bases sitting between them. The CDR3 is made up of 13 amino acids. The CDR3 is CASSLGGDQPQHF. The CDR3 DNA sequence: TGTGCCAGCAGCCTAGGGGGGGACCAGCCCCAGCATTTT.

The gene calls are TRBV5-4 and TRBJ2-7; unclear D gene. Between the trimmed V and J ends, which lost 0 bases and 2 bases, there was a span of 9 bases. This CDR3 region has 14 residues. The germline V gene encodes CDR1 SGHNT and CDR2 YYREEE (reference sequence). This CDR3 reads CASSLGDSTYEQYF. CDR3 DNA sequence: TGTGCCAGCAGCTTGGGCGACTCTACCTACGAGCAGTACTTC.

The CDR3 nucleotides are TGTGCCAGCAGCTCGGCTAGCGGCTACGAGCAGTACTTC. Translating gives CASSSASGYEQYF. V gene TRBV7-9 combines with J gene TRBJ2-7; 7 positions agree with TRBD2. CDR1 is SEHNR, CDR2 FQNEAQ, per germline (reference sequence). This CDR3 spans 13 amino acids. Trimming took 4 bases from V and 3 from J; bases not matched to a gene: 3.

Only one count was recorded for this clone. The V call is TRBV18, the J call TRBJ2-1; perhaps TRBD1 as D (5 bases). Trimming removed 3 bases at V and 7 bases at J, with 10 bases between. Germline-derived CDR1 and CDR2 are KGHSH and LQKENI. This CDR3 is built from 13 residues. The CDR3 region has the DNA TGTGCCAGCTCACCGGAAGGGGAAAATGAGCAGTTCTTC. Translation gives CASSPEGENEQFF.

This clone was detected only once. The chain combines TRBV27 with TRBJ2-1; the D gene is possibly TRBD1 (5 bases). This CDR3 contains 13 residues. CDR1 and CDR2 (germline): MNHEY, SMNVEV (reference sequence). Trimming stripped 10 bases from V and 3 bases from J, with 13 bases between. The CDR3 region has the DNA TGTGCCACCAGACAGACATTCTACAATGAGCAGTTCTTC. Amino acids: CATRQTFYNEQFF.

The CDR3 here is CASRTSGNIQYF. Written as DNA, the CDR3 is TGTGCCAGCCGGACTAGCGGGAACATTCAGTACTTC. V usage is TRBV27 and J usage is TRBJ2-4; TRBD2 agrees at 11 bases. J was trimmed by 7 bases and V by 8 bases; bases with no gene match: 1. This CDR3 is 12 amino acids long. The germline gives CDR1 MNHEY, CDR2 SMNVEV (reference sequence).

The chain employs TRBV9 and TRBJ2-5, with D tentatively TRBD1 (6 bases). In germline, CDR1 is SGDLS, CDR2 YYNGEE. The length of the CDR3 is 13 residues. The V and J ends lost 0 bases and 3 bases respectively, with 6 bases between them. The CDR3 nucleotides are TGTGCCAGCAGCGTAGACAGGGAAGAGACCCAGTACTTC. It yields the protein CASSVDREETQYF.

The V call is TRBV9, the J call TRBJ2-7, with 7 bases matching TRBD2. From germline, CDR1 is SGDLS and CDR2 YYNGEE. Trimming took 4 bases from V and 5 from J; bases not matched to a gene: 9. The CDR3 has 14 residues. In DNA form, the CDR3 reads TGTGCCAGCAGCTCCAGCGGGACCCAAAACGAGCAGTACTTC. Translating it yields CASSSSGTQNEQYF.

This chain joins TRBV7-2 and TRBJ1-5, with unresolved D. V was trimmed by 2 bases and J by 3 bases, leaving 11 bases between them. The CDR3 runs 15 residues. Germline lookup yields CDR1 SGHTA and CDR2 FQGNSA. The DNA of the CDR3 is TGTGCCAGCAGCTTATCAAGTCTAAACAATCAGCCCCAGCATTTT. Protein product: CASSLSSLNNQPQHF.

CDR3 bases: TGTGCCAGCAGCCGGAACCCCGGGACTGACTCCTACGAGCAGTACTTC. This translates into CASSRNPGTDSYEQYF. J is TRBJ2-7 and V is TRBV5-5; D may be TRBD2 (6 bases). V lost 4 bases to trimming and J lost 0 bases, with 17 bases between them. The CDR3 runs to 16 residues. Germline CDR1 SGHKS, CDR2 YYEKEE (reference sequence).

This rearrangement joins TRBV6-5 to TRBJ1-2; tentatively, D is TRBD1 (5 bases). The germline V and J ends were trimmed by 0 bases and 3 bases, with 14 bases remaining between them. This CDR3 region has 16 residues. The germline CDR1 and CDR2 sequences are MNHEY and SVGAGI. CDR3 bases: TGTGCCAGCAGTTACTCGAGTTTCCCCAGGGACTATGGCTACACCTTC. Translating it yields CASSYSSFPRDYGYTF.

The chain has TRBV7-9 and TRBJ2-4; D remains unclear. This CDR3 spans 13 amino acids. CDR1 and CDR2 (germline): SEHNR, FQNEAQ (reference sequence). The germline V and J ends were trimmed by 4 bases and 9 bases, with 13 bases remaining between them. The CDR3: CASSSPLESIQYF. Written as DNA, the CDR3 is TGTGCCAGCAGCTCGCCATTGGAGTCCATTCAGTACTTC.

The gene calls are TRBV27 and TRBJ1-1, with 7 bases fitting TRBD1. The germline V gene encodes CDR1 MNHEY and CDR2 SMNVEV (reference sequence). The CDR3 consists of 14 residues. Losses at the gene ends were 6 bases for V and 4 bases for J; bases not matched to a gene: 8. The CDR3 DNA reads as TGTGCCAGCAGCCCTCACAGGGGCATCACTGAAGCTTTCTTT. The encoded protein is CASSPHRGITEAFF.

V and J are TRBV4-1 and TRBJ1-5; a weak D match, TRBD1 (5 bases). V lost 3 bases and J lost 4, with 10 bases in between. The length of the CDR3 is 14 residues. Germline V gene lookup returns CDR1 MGHRA and CDR2 YSYEKL. CDR3 nucleotides: TGCGCCAGCAGCCAGGGCGACAGAAATCAGCCCCAGCATTTT. This gives the protein CASSQGDRNQPQHF.

This clone has only one observation. The genes are TRBV6-1 and TRBJ1-1; 8 bases align to TRBD1. J lost 4 bases, V lost 6 bases, and 7 bases had no gene match. The CDR3 length is 14 residues. Germline values: CDR1 MNHNS, CDR2 SASEGT. CDR3 nucleotides: TGTGCCAGCAGCGTCAATCAGGGGGCCACTGAAGCTTTCTTT. Protein: CASSVNQGATEAFF.

The chain is built from TRBV27 and TRBJ1-2, with TRBD1 matching over 9 bases. V was clipped by 5 bases and J by 4 bases; unmatched bases: 11. This CDR3 region has 16 residues. In germline, CDR1 is MNHEY, CDR2 SMNVEV (reference sequence). Here the CDR3 reads CASSLGGQGNIYGYTF. The CDR3 nucleotides are TGTGCCAGCAGTCTAGGGGGACAGGGTAATATCTATGGCTACACCTTC.

This clone was detected once. The chain uses TRBV5-1 and TRBJ2-7; D possibly corresponds to TRBD1 (6 bases). This CDR3 is 12 amino acids long. Trimming took 4 bases from V and 3 from J, leaving 8 bases between them. Germline loops: CDR1 SGHRS, CDR2 YFSETQ. CDR3 bases: TGCGCCAGCAGCCAACAGGGCTACGAGCAGTACTTC. This sequence encodes CASSQQGYEQYF.

This clone was counted once. V usage is TRBV25-1 and J usage is TRBJ2-1; tentative D call: TRBD2 (5 bases). Germline CDR1 reads MGHDK; CDR2 reads SYGVNS. This CDR3 spans 13 amino acids. Trimming stripped 2 bases from V and 3 bases from J, with 5 bases between. Here the CDR3 reads CASSETSYNEQFF. The CDR3 DNA is TGTGCCAGCAGTGAAACTAGCTACAATGAGCAGTTCTTC. Supplemented by reference TRBV25-1 and TRBJ2-1, the full variable domain reads EADIYQTPRYLVIGTGKKITLECSQTMGHDKMYWYQQDPGMELHLIHYSYGVNSTEKGDLSSESTVSRIRTEHFPLTLESARPSHTSQYLCASSETSYNEQFFGPGTRLTVL.

The CDR3 spells CASRELPTGELFF. CDR3 coding DNA: TGTGCCAGCAGGGAGCTACCCACCGGGGAGCTGTTTTTT. The chain is built from TRBV11-3 and TRBJ2-2, with no clear D. V lost 6 bases to trimming and J lost 4 bases, with 9 bases between them. The germline V gene has CDR1 SGHNT and CDR2 YENEEA. The CDR3 loop spans 13 amino acids.

The chain combines TRBV27 with TRBJ1-1; D is possibly TRBD1 (6 bases). This CDR3 has 13 amino acids. The germline CDR1 and CDR2 sequences are MNHEY and SMNVEV (reference sequence). The V end was cut by 8 bases, the J end by 6 bases, with 16 bases between. The CDR3 spells CASGLQGTSEAFF. CDR3 DNA: TGTGCCAGCGGCCTACAGGGAACGTCTGAAGCTTTCTTT.

The genes are TRBV10-3 and TRBJ1-2; perhaps TRBD1 as D (5 bases). Germline assignment: CDR1 ENHRY and CDR2 SYGVKD. V gave up 0 bases and J gave up 4 bases, with 6 bases separating them. The CDR3 is 13 amino acids. CDR3 nucleotide sequence: TGTGCCATCAGTGAGTCGACAGCCTATGGCTACACCTTC. As protein: CAISESTAYGYTF.

The V and J genes are TRBV15 and TRBJ2-1; the D gene is possibly TRBD2 (6 bases). The ends were cut back, 0 bases at V and 3 bases at J, with 12 bases in the middle. This CDR3 spans 16 amino acids. CDR1 is LNHNV, CDR2 YYDKDF, per germline (reference sequence). CDR3 bases: TGTGCCACCAGCAGAGACCGGGGGATAGGCTACAATGAGCAGTTCTTC. It codes for CATSRDRGIGYNEQFF. The entire variable domain, with the rest obtained from reference TRBV15 and TRBJ2-1, is as follows: DAMVIQNPRYQVTQFGKPVTLSCSQTLNHNVMYWYQQKSSQAPKLLFHYYDKDFNNEADTPDNFQSRRPNTSFCFLDIRSPGLGDTAMYLCATSRDRGIGYNEQFFGPGTRLTVL.

The V and J genes are TRBV18 and TRBJ1-5; a possible D gene is TRBD1 (6 bases). With 3 bases removed from V and 4 bases from J, the gap between germline ends came to 13 bases. This CDR3 comprises 15 residues. The V gene's germline CDR1 is KGHSH and CDR2 LQKENI. The CDR3 is CASSPPLGANQPQHF. The CDR3 DNA reads as TGTGCCAGCTCACCCCCCTTGGGGGCGAATCAGCCCCAGCATTTT.

The chain links TRBV9 to TRBJ2-3; D is unclear. V was trimmed by 4 bases and J by 8 bases, leaving 8 bases between them. Per germline, CDR1 SGDLS and CDR2 YYNGEE. The CDR3 runs to 11 residues. The CDR3 loop is CASSRPGTQYF. The DNA of the CDR3 is TGTGCCAGCAGCCGACCGGGTACGCAGTATTTT.

The gene calls are TRBV6-1 and TRBJ2-7; possible D gene TRBD1, 6 bases. The CDR3 contains 14 residues. The V end lost 6 bases, the J end lost 0 bases, and 12 bases lay between the germline ends. The V gene's germline CDR1 is MNHNS and CDR2 SASEGT. The CDR3 is CASSEETGSYEQYF. The CDR3, as DNA: TGTGCCAGCAGCGAGGAGACAGGCTCCTACGAGCAGTACTTC.

This clone occurred once. The chain employs TRBV9 and TRBJ2-1; 9 bases fit TRBD1. This CDR3 is 16 amino acids long. The germline V gene has CDR1 SGDLS and CDR2 YYNGEE. The junction had 13 bases not matched to a gene; V was cut back by 2 bases and J by 10 bases. The CDR3 loop is CASSVGEDRGIEEQFF. DNA for the CDR3: TGTGCCAGCAGCGTCGGAGAGGACAGGGGTATTGAGGAGCAGTTCTTC.